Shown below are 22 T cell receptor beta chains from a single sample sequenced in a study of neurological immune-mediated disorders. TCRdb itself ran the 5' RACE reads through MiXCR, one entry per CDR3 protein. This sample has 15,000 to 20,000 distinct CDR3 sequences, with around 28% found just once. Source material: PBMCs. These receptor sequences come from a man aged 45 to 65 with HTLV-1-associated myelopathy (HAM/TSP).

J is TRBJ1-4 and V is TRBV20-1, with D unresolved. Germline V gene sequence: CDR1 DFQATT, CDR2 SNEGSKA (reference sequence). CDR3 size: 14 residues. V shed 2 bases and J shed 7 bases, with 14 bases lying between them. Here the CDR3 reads CSARLQRYGEKLFF. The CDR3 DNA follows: TGCAGTGCTAGACTACAGCGGTACGGTGAAAAACTGTTTTTT.

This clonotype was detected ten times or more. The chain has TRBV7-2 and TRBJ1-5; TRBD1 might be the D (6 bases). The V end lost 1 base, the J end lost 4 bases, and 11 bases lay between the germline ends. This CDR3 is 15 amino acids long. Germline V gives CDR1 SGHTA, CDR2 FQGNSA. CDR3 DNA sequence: TGTGCCAGCAGCTTAGAGGGGGTAGAGAATCAGCCCCAGCATTTT. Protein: CASSLEGVENQPQHF.

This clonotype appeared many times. The CDR3 nucleotides are TGTGCCAGCAGTTCGGACCCCAACAATGAGCAGTTCTTC. The encoded protein is CASSSDPNNEQFF. The chain employs TRBV7-9 and TRBJ2-1; D gene ambiguous. CDR3 length: 13 residues. Germline V gene sequence: CDR1 SEHNR, CDR2 FQNEAQ (reference sequence). Between the trimmed V and J ends, which lost 6 bases and 5 bases, there was a span of 11 bases.

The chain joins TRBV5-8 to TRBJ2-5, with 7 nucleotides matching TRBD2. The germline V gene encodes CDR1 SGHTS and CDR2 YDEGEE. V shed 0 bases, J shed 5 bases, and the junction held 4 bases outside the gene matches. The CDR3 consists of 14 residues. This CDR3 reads CASSLDLSGETQYF. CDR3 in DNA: TGTGCCAGCAGCTTGGATCTTAGCGGGGAGACCCAGTACTTC.

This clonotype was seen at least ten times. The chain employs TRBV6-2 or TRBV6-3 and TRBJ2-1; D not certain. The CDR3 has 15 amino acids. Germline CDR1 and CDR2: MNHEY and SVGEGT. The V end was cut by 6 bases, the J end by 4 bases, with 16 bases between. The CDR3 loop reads CASSPLGEGYNEQFF. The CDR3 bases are TGTGCCAGCAGCCCACTTGGTGAAGGGTACAATGAGCAGTTCTTC.

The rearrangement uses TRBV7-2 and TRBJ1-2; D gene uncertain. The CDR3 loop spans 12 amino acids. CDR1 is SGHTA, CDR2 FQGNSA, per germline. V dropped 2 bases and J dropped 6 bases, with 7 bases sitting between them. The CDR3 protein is CASSLHRHGYTF. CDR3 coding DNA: TGTGCCAGCAGCTTACACCGACATGGCTACACCTTC.

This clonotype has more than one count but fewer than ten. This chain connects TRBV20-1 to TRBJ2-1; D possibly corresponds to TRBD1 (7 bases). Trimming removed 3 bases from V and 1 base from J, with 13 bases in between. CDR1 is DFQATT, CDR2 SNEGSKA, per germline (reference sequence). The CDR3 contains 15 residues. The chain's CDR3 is CSASRAGGSYNEQFF. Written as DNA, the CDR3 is TGCAGTGCTAGCCGGGCAGGGGGGTCCTACAATGAGCAGTTCTTC.

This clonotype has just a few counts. The chain's CDR3 is CASSLSSYEQYF. CDR3 DNA sequence: TGTGCCAGCAGCCTCTCATCTTACGAGCAGTACTTC. This chain links TRBV7-2 with TRBJ2-7; D is ambiguous. The germline CDR1 and CDR2 sequences are SGHTA and FQGNSA. This CDR3 has 12 amino acids. V was clipped by 5 bases and J by 4 bases, with 9 bases between them.

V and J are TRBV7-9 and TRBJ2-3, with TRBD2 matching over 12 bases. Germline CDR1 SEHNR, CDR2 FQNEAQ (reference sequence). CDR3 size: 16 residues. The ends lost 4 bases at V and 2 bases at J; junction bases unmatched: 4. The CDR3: CASSSGLAGNTDTQYF. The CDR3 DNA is TGTGCCAGCAGCTCCGGACTAGCGGGAAACACAGATACGCAGTATTTT. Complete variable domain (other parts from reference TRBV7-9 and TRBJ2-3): DTGVSQNPRHKITKRGQNVTFRCDPISEHNRLYWYRQTLGQGPEFLTYFQNEAQLEKSRLLSDRFSAERPKGSFSTLEIQRTEQGDSAMYLCASSSGLAGNTDTQYFGPGTRLTVL.

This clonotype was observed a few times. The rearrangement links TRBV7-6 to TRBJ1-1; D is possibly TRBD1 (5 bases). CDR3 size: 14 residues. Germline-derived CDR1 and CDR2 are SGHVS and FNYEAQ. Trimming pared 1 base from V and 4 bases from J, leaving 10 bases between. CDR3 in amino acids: CASSLGGGSTEAFF. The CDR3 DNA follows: TGTGCCAGCAGCTTAGGCGGGGGGAGCACTGAAGCTTTCTTT.

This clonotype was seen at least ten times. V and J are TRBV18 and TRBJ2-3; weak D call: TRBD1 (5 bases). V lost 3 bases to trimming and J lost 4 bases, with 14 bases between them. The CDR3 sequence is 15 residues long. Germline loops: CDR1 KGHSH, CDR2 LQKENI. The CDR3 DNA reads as TGTGCCAGCTCACCTGACAGAATGAACGCAGATACGCAGTATTTT. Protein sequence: CASSPDRMNADTQYF.

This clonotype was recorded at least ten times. CDR3 region: CASSHTSGEQYF. Written as DNA, the CDR3 is TGTGCCAGCAGCCACACTAGCGGCGAGCAGTACTTC. The gene calls are TRBV7-2 and TRBJ2-7; TRBD2 matches at 8 bases. CDR3 length: 12 amino acids. Germline values: CDR1 SGHTA, CDR2 FQGNSA. With V trimmed by 5 bases and J by 6 bases, 3 bases remained unmatched.

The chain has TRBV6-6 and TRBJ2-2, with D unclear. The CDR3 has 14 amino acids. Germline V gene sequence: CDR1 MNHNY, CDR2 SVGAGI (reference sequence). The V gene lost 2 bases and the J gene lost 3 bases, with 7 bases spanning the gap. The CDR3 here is CASSYEHDTGELFF. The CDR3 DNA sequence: TGTGCCAGCAGTTACGAACACGACACCGGGGAGCTGTTTTTT.

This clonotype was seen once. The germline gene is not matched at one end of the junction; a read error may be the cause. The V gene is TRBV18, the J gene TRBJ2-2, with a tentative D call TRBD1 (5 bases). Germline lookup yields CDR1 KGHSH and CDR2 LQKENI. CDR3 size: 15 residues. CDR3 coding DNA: TGTGTCAGCTCGCCGCTTCCACAGGCGACCGGGGAGCTGTTTTTT. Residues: CVSSPLPQATGELFF.

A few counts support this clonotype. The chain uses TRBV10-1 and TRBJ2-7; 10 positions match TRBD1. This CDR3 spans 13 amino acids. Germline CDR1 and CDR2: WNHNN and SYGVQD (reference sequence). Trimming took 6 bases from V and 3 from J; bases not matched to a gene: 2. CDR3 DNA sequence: TGCGCCAGCAGCCGGGACAGGGGCTACGAGCAGTACTTC. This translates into CASSRDRGYEQYF.

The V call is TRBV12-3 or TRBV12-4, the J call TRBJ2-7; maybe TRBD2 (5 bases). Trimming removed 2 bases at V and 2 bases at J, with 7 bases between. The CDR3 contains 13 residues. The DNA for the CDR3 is TGTGCCAGCAGTTTACGGCGGGCCTACGAGCAGTACTTC. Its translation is CASSLRRAYEQYF.

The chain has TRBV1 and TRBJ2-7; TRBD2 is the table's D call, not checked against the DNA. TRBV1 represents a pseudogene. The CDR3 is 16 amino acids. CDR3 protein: CTSSQDGSVLSYEQYF. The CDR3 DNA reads TGCACCAGCAGCCAAGATGGTAGCGTACTCTCCTACGAGCAGTACTTC.

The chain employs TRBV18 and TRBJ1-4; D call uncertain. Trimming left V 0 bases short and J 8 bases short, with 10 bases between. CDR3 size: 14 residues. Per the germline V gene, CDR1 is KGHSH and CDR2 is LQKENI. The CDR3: CASSPPSLVEKLFF. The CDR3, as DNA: TGTGCCAGCTCACCACCGAGCCTTGTCGAAAAACTGTTTTTT.

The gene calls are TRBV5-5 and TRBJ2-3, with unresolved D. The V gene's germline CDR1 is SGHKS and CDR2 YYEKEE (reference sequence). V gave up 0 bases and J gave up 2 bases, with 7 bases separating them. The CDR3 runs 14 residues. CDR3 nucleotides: TGTGCCAGCAGCTTGGAAAGCCTCACAGATACGCAGTATTTT. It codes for CASSLESLTDTQYF. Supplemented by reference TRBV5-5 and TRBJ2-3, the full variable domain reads DAGVTQSPTHLIKTRGQQVTLRCSPISGHKSVSWYQQVLGQGPQFIFQYYEKEERGRGNFPDRFSARQFPNYSSELNVNALLLGDSALYLCASSLESLTDTQYFGPGTRLTVL.

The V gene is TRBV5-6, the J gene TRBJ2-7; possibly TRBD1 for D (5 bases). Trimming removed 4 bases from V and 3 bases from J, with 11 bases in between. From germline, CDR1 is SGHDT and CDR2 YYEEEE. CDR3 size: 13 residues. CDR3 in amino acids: CASSRQFIYEQYF. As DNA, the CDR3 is TGTGCCAGCAGCCGACAGTTTATCTACGAGCAGTACTTC.

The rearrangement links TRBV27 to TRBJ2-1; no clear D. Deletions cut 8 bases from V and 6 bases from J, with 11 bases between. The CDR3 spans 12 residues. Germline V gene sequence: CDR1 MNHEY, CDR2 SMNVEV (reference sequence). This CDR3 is CASGPLGNEQFF. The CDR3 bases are TGTGCCAGCGGGCCCTTGGGCAATGAGCAGTTCTTC.

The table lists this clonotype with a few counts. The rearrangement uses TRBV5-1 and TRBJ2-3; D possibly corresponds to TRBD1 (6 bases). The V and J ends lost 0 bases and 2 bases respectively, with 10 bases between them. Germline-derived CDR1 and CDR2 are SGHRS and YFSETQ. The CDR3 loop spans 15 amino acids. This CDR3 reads CASSLGAGDTDTQYF. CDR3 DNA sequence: TGCGCCAGCAGCTTGGGGGCAGGGGACACAGATACGCAGTATTTT.